This is a list of T cell receptor beta chains from one sample in a study of T cells in localized non-small cell lung cancer. Data came from immunoSEQ multiplex PCR; TCRdb stores just in-frame clones and leaves some out. The repertoire holds 75,000 to 95,000 clones, roughly 87% seen once, with about 15% in the top ten. Sequencing was performed on peripheral blood, taken before any cancer treatment. Source of these receptors: a man aged 35 to 70 with stage I squamous cell lung carcinoma. The CDR3 runs from the conserved cysteine through the conserved F or W. Each record gives: V gene, J gene, D gene, clone size, CDR3 protein, CDR3 DNA. A D gene is named only where the DNA matches it firmly. Some rows have no size entry. The others give once, few or many, or a class for an expanded clone.

v_gene: TRBV19
j_gene: TRBJ2-7
d_gene: TRBD2
abundance: .
CDR3aa: CASSIRAGGPYEQYF
CDR3nt: TGTGCCAGTAGTATAAGGGCGGGGGGCCCCTACGAGCAGTACTTC

v_gene: TRBV7-2
j_gene: TRBJ1-1
d_gene: .
abundance: .
CDR3aa: CASSLSGGHTEAFF
CDR3nt: TGTGCCAGCAGCTTAAGCGGCGGCCACACTGAAGCTTTCTTT

v_gene: TRBV11-2
j_gene: TRBJ2-5
d_gene: .
abundance: .
CDR3aa: CASGGGAQETQYF
CDR3nt: TGTGCCAGCGGGGGGGGCGCCCAAGAGACCCAGTACTTC

v_gene: TRBV19
j_gene: TRBJ2-1
d_gene: .
abundance: .
CDR3aa: CASMAPLYNEQFF
CDR3nt: TGTGCCAGTATGGCACCCCTGTACAATGAGCAGTTCTTC

v_gene: TRBV6-1
j_gene: TRBJ1-6
d_gene: .
abundance: .
CDR3aa: CASSKRGPNSPLHF
CDR3nt: TGTGCCAGCAGTAAAAGGGGCCCAAATTCACCCCTCCACTTT

v_gene: TRBV10-3
j_gene: TRBJ2-5
d_gene: .
abundance: .
CDR3aa: CAIAGIVGRTQYF
CDR3nt: TGTGCCATCGCAGGAATAGTCGGGCGGACCCAGTACTTC

v_gene: TRBV2
j_gene: TRBJ2-4
d_gene: TRBD2
abundance: .
CDR3aa: CARIRTSGVKNIQYF
CDR3nt: TGTGCCAGGATTAGGACTAGCGGGGTTAAAAACATTCAGTACTTC

v_gene: TRBV5-1
j_gene: TRBJ1-4
d_gene: .
abundance: once
CDR3aa: CASSPGGLDEKLFF
CDR3nt: TGCGCCAGCAGTCCGGGGGGCCTCGATGAAAAACTGTTTTTT

v_gene: TRBV5-1
j_gene: TRBJ1-1
d_gene: .
abundance: .
CDR3aa: CASSLEGGRNTEAFF
CDR3nt: TGCGCCAGCAGCTTGGAGGGGGGCCGAAACACTGAAGCTTTCTTT

v_gene: TRBV25-1
j_gene: TRBJ1-1
d_gene: .
abundance: .
CDR3aa: CASSEQDRVNTEAFF
CDR3nt: TGTGCCAGCAGTGAACAGGACAGAGTGAACACTGAAGCTTTCTTT

v_gene: TRBV7-8
j_gene: TRBJ2-5
d_gene: .
abundance: once
CDR3aa: CASSPGQMYQETQYF
CDR3nt: TGTGCCAGCAGCCCCGGACAGATGTACCAAGAGACCCAGTACTTC

v_gene: TRBV5-4
j_gene: TRBJ1-4
d_gene: .
abundance: few
CDR3aa: CASSPGRGRDEKLFF
CDR3nt: TGTGCCAGCAGCCCAGGACGGGGGCGAGATGAAAAACTGTTTTTT

v_gene: TRBV6-5
j_gene: TRBJ1-6
d_gene: .
abundance: .
CDR3aa: CASSYSQSALATTLHF
CDR3nt: TGTGCCAGCAGTTATTCGCAGTCGGCTCTGGCTACCACCCTCCACTTT

v_gene: TRBV28
j_gene: TRBJ1-1
d_gene: TRBD1
abundance: .
CDR3aa: CASSVGGRAPTEAFF
CDR3nt: TGTGCCAGCAGTGTAGGGGGCAGGGCCCCCACTGAAGCTTTCTTT

v_gene: TRBV7-2
j_gene: TRBJ1-3
d_gene: .
abundance: .
CDR3aa: CASSLSWGSGNTIYF
CDR3nt: TGTGCCAGCAGCTTATCATGGGGATCTGGAAACACCATATATTTT

v_gene: TRBV10-3
j_gene: TRBJ1-4
d_gene: TRBD1
abundance: few
CDR3aa: CAIGPGQGMEKLFF
CDR3nt: TGTGCCATCGGCCCGGGACAGGGAATGGAAAAACTGTTTTTT

v_gene: TRBV6-6
j_gene: TRBJ2-1
d_gene: .
abundance: .
CDR3aa: CASSQTGTRYNEQFF
CDR3nt: TGTGCCAGCAGCCAAACCGGGACTCGTTACAATGAGCAGTTCTTC

v_gene: TRBV10-1
j_gene: TRBJ1-1
d_gene: .
abundance: once
CDR3aa: CASSGEKGLNTEAFF
CDR3nt: TGCGCCAGCAGTGGGGAAAAGGGGCTAAACACTGAAGCTTTCTTT

v_gene: TRBV29-1
j_gene: TRBJ1-2
d_gene: .
abundance: .
CDR3aa: CSVFTELTAYTF
CDR3nt: TGCAGCGTTTTTACAGAATTGACAGCCTACACCTTC

v_gene: TRBV4-1
j_gene: TRBJ1-6
d_gene: TRBD1
abundance: .
CDR3aa: CASSPRTGDSPLHF
CDR3nt: TGCGCCAGCAGCCCTAGGACAGGGGATTCACCCCTCCACTTT

v_gene: TRBV10-2
j_gene: TRBJ2-5
d_gene: TRBD1
abundance: .
CDR3aa: CASRMRTGGETQYF
CDR3nt: TGCGCCAGCAGGATGAGGACAGGGGGAGAGACCCAGTACTTC

v_gene: TRBV11-2
j_gene: TRBJ2-1
d_gene: .
abundance: .
CDR3aa: CASMARRDEQFF
CDR3nt: TGTGCCAGCATGGCCCGGAGGGATGAGCAGTTCTTC

v_gene: TRBV19
j_gene: TRBJ1-1
d_gene: .
abundance: once
CDR3aa: CASSILWGLNTEAFF
CDR3nt: TGTGCCAGTAGTATCTTGTGGGGTTTGAACACTGAAGCTTTCTTT

v_gene: TRBV7-2
j_gene: TRBJ2-5
d_gene: .
abundance: .
CDR3aa: CASSRGYQETQYF
CDR3nt: TGTGCCAGCAGCCGCGGGTACCAAGAGACCCAGTACTTC

v_gene: TRBV6-5
j_gene: TRBJ2-5
d_gene: .
abundance: .
CDR3aa: CASSAPGAKRTQYF
CDR3nt: TGTGCCAGCAGTGCCCCAGGGGCCAAGAGAACCCAGTACTTC

v_gene: TRBV6-5
j_gene: TRBJ2-7
d_gene: .
abundance: .
CDR3aa: CASSYSISGTYEQYF
CDR3nt: TGTGCCAGCAGTTACTCGATTTCCGGGACCTACGAGCAGTACTTC

v_gene: TRBV29-1
j_gene: TRBJ2-3
d_gene: TRBD2
abundance: .
CDR3aa: CSVLAGGPDTQYF
CDR3nt: TGCAGCGTCCTAGCGGGGGGGCCAGATACGCAGTATTTT

v_gene: TRBV5-1
j_gene: TRBJ2-2
d_gene: .
abundance: .
CDR3aa: CASSSRDGTVTGELFF
CDR3nt: TGCGCCAGCAGCTCACGGGACGGTACCGTCACCGGGGAGCTGTTTTTT

v_gene: TRBV11-2
j_gene: TRBJ2-1
d_gene: .
abundance: .
CDR3aa: CASSLGGLYNEQFF
CDR3nt: TGTGCCAGCAGCTTAGGTGGCCTCTACAATGAGCAGTTCTTC

v_gene: TRBV28
j_gene: TRBJ2-7
d_gene: TRBD1
abundance: .
CDR3aa: CASSLGLTGVLPANHEQYF
CDR3nt: TGTGCCAGCAGTTTGGGGCTGACAGGGGTACTGCCAGCGAACCACGAGCAGTACTTC

v_gene: TRBV5-8
j_gene: TRBJ1-5
d_gene: TRBD1
abundance: .
CDR3aa: CASSLVGTANQPQHF
CDR3nt: TGTGCCAGCAGCTTGGTAGGGACAGCGAATCAGCCCCAGCATTTT

v_gene: TRBV5-6
j_gene: TRBJ1-1
d_gene: TRBD1
abundance: .
CDR3aa: CASSPPGTGRDTEAFF
CDR3nt: TGTGCCAGCAGCCCCCCCGGGACAGGGAGAGATACTGAAGCTTTCTTT

v_gene: TRBV5-1
j_gene: TRBJ2-2
d_gene: .
abundance: .
CDR3aa: CASSLRVRVKDNPGELFF
CDR3nt: TGCGCCAGCAGCTTGAGGGTCCGGGTAAAGGATAACCCCGGGGAGCTGTTTTTT

v_gene: TRBV6-1
j_gene: TRBJ1-1
d_gene: TRBD1
abundance: .
CDR3aa: CASSGLDRGDTEAFF
CDR3nt: TGTGCCAGCAGTGGCCTCGACAGGGGGGACACTGAAGCTTTCTTT

v_gene: TRBV28
j_gene: TRBJ1-5
d_gene: TRBD1
abundance: few
CDR3aa: CASSFRDRVSQPQHF
CDR3nt: TGTGCCAGCAGTTTTCGGGACAGGGTGAGTCAGCCCCAGCATTTT

v_gene: TRBV5-4
j_gene: TRBJ2-3
d_gene: TRBD2
abundance: few
CDR3aa: CASSLRASGGAADTQYF
CDR3nt: TGTGCCAGCAGCTTGAGAGCTAGCGGGGGGGCCGCAGATACGCAGTATTTT

v_gene: TRBV7-9
j_gene: TRBJ2-3
d_gene: .
abundance: .
CDR3aa: CASSLGGSLSSTDTQYF
CDR3nt: TGTGCCAGCAGCTTAGGGGGCAGCCTTTCTAGCACAGATACGCAGTATTTT

v_gene: TRBV30
j_gene: TRBJ2-7
d_gene: .
abundance: few
CDR3aa: CAWSDGFSYEQYF
CDR3nt: TGTGCCTGGTCAGATGGGTTCTCCTACGAGCAGTACTTC

v_gene: TRBV5-4
j_gene: TRBJ1-2
d_gene: .
abundance: .
CDR3aa: CASSLGSGGSYGYTF
CDR3nt: TGTGCCAGCAGCTTGGGGTCGGGGGGAAGCTATGGCTACACCTTC

v_gene: TRBV7-6
j_gene: TRBJ2-7
d_gene: TRBD1
abundance: .
CDR3aa: CASSSRQGAHEQYF
CDR3nt: TGTGCCAGCAGCTCCAGACAGGGAGCCCACGAGCAGTACTTC

v_gene: TRBV28
j_gene: TRBJ1-2
d_gene: .
abundance: .
CDR3aa: CASSLGRGVQGGYTF
CDR3nt: TGTGCCAGCAGCCTTGGGCGGGGGGTGCAAGGTGGCTACACCTTC

v_gene: TRBV27
j_gene: TRBJ2-7
d_gene: .
abundance: once
CDR3aa: CASSFSGFYEQYF
CDR3nt: TGTGCCAGCAGTTTTAGTGGCTTCTACGAGCAGTACTTC

v_gene: TRBV28
j_gene: TRBJ1-1
d_gene: .
abundance: .
CDR3aa: CASRQIMNTEAFF
CDR3nt: TGTGCCAGCAGACAGATCATGAACACTGAAGCTTTCTTT

v_gene: TRBV2
j_gene: TRBJ2-1
d_gene: .
abundance: .
CDR3aa: CASIPPLRDNEQFF
CDR3nt: TGTGCCAGCATCCCCCCTCTAAGAGACAATGAGCAGTTCTTC

v_gene: TRBV5-4
j_gene: TRBJ1-1
d_gene: TRBD1
abundance: .
CDR3aa: CASSLSGGRTEAFF
CDR3nt: TGTGCCAGCAGCTTGTCAGGGGGCCGTACTGAAGCTTTCTTT

v_gene: TRBV7-9
j_gene: TRBJ2-1
d_gene: .
abundance: .
CDR3aa: CASSLALRSSYNEQFF
CDR3nt: TGTGCCAGCAGCTTAGCCCTTAGGAGCTCCTACAATGAGCAGTTCTTC

v_gene: TRBV4-3
j_gene: TRBJ1-5
d_gene: .
abundance: .
CDR3aa: CASSQDLARGSNQPQHF
CDR3nt: TGCGCCAGCAGCCAGGACCTCGCGAGGGGGAGCAATCAGCCCCAGCATTTT

v_gene: TRBV5-4
j_gene: TRBJ2-3
d_gene: TRBD1
abundance: .
CDR3aa: CASSNPGQGGTDTQYF
CDR3nt: TGTGCCAGCAGCAACCCGGGACAGGGGGGTACAGATACGCAGTATTTT

v_gene: TRBV5-1
j_gene: TRBJ2-1
d_gene: TRBD1
abundance: few
CDR3aa: CASSSGQGPLNEQFF
CDR3nt: TGCGCCAGCAGCTCAGGACAGGGCCCCCTTAATGAGCAGTTCTTC

v_gene: TRBV9
j_gene: TRBJ2-1
d_gene: .
abundance: .
CDR3aa: CASKGAGENEQFF
CDR3nt: TGTGCCAGCAAGGGGGCGGGAGAGAATGAGCAGTTCTTC

v_gene: TRBV6-1
j_gene: TRBJ1-2
d_gene: .
abundance: .
CDR3aa: CASSQGSGYTF
CDR3nt: TGTGCCAGCAGCCAGGGGAGTGGCTACACCTTC

v_gene: TRBV6-5
j_gene: TRBJ1-3
d_gene: .
abundance: few
CDR3aa: CASSRLGLSGNTIYF
CDR3nt: TGTGCCAGCAGCCGACTCGGCCTCTCTGGAAACACCATATATTTT

v_gene: TRBV19
j_gene: TRBJ2-1
d_gene: .
abundance: .
CDR3aa: CASSPVPGRGIHEQFF
CDR3nt: TGTGCCAGTAGTCCCGTACCAGGGCGGGGAATTCATGAGCAGTTCTTC